A single sample is the source of the 10 T cell receptor beta chains below, sequenced in a study of chemoradiotherapy in HPV16-positive cancers. Profiling relied on immunoSEQ multiplex PCR, and the TCRdb table lists in-frame clones only, not all of them. Of thousands of clones detected, around 80% appear once; the ten largest clones hold about 30%. The specimen was obtained from a patient who underwent chemoradiotherapy. Receptors were obtained from a human donor with HPV-associated anogenital cancer.

J is TRBJ2-1 and V is TRBV11-1; weak D call: TRBD2 (5 bases). V was cut by 1 base and J by 6 bases, with 22 bases left in between. The CDR3 spans 18 residues. CDR1 and CDR2 from the germline V gene are SGHAT and FQDESV (reference sequence). The chain's CDR3 is CASSLGPYKGVVRNEQFF. DNA for the CDR3: TGTGCCAGCAGCTTAGGACCTTATAAGGGAGTAGTCCGCAATGAGCAGTTCTTC.

The V call is TRBV6-1, the J call TRBJ1-5; 8 nucleotides line up with TRBD1. J gave up 2 bases and V 2 bases, and 5 bases lay outside the gene matches. This CDR3 comprises 16 residues. Germline V CDR1 and CDR2: MNHNS, SASEGT. This chain's CDR3 is CASSESDRGGNQPQHF. The CDR3 nucleotides are TGTGCCAGCAGTGAAAGCGACAGGGGAGGCAATCAGCCCCAGCATTTT.

The rearrangement joins TRBV5-4 to TRBJ2-7; D not resolved. Per the germline V gene, CDR1 is SGHNT and CDR2 is YYREEE (reference sequence). Trimming removed 0 bases at V and 0 bases at J, with 7 bases between. The CDR3 is made up of 14 amino acids. In nucleotides, the CDR3 is TGTGCCAGCAGCTTGGTGGACGGCTCCTACGAGCAGTACTTC. Its protein is CASSLVDGSYEQYF.

This chain uses TRBV19 with TRBJ2-5; 9 positions match TRBD2. J was trimmed by 5 bases and V by 5 bases; bases with no gene match: 6. Germline loops: CDR1 LNHDA, CDR2 SQIVND (reference sequence). The CDR3 has 14 amino acids. CDR3 protein: CASSLNSGGETQYF. The CDR3 DNA follows: TGTGCCAGTAGTCTTAACAGCGGGGGGGAGACCCAGTACTTC.

The genes are TRBV29-1 and TRBJ2-7; TRBD2 aligns across 9 bases. CDR1 is SQVTM and CDR2 is ANQGSEA in the germline V gene. The CDR3 runs 14 residues. J lost 6 bases, V lost 6 bases, and 12 bases had no gene match. CDR3 sequence reads: CSVGSLAGDREQYF. The CDR3 DNA is TGCAGCGTGGGGAGTTTAGCGGGAGATCGCGAGCAGTACTTC.

The rearrangement uses TRBV10-1 and TRBJ1-2; possible D gene TRBD1, 5 bases. The CDR3 runs to 12 residues. CDR1 WNHNN and CDR2 SYGVQD come from the germline V gene (reference sequence). V was cut by 7 bases and J by 8 bases, with 14 bases left in between. CDR3 sequence (DNA): TGCGCCAGCACCGGGACTCCAGGAGGCTACACCTTC. Residues: CASTGTPGGYTF.

The chain couples TRBV10-1 to TRBJ1-1; a possible D gene is TRBD1 (6 bases). V lost 6 bases to trimming and J lost 0 bases, with 8 bases between them. This CDR3 is 13 amino acids long. Germline loops: CDR1 WNHNN, CDR2 SYGVQD (reference sequence). The CDR3 here is CASRGALNTEAFF. CDR3 bases: TGCGCCAGCAGGGGGGCTCTGAACACTGAAGCTTTCTTT.

The J gene is TRBJ1-1, the V gene TRBV29-1, with a weak D call TRBD1 (5 bases). The V and J ends lost 0 bases and 11 bases respectively, with 13 bases between them. The CDR3 totals 12 residues. Looked up from germline, CDR1 is SQVTM and CDR2 is ANQGSEA. Written as DNA, the CDR3 is TGCAGCGTTGAAGATTGGGGGGAGAGGGCTTTCTTT. It codes for CSVEDWGERAFF. Full variable domain (outside the CDR3, taken from reference TRBV29-1 and TRBJ1-1): SAVISQKPSRDICQRGTSLTIQCQVDSQVTMMFWYRQQPGQSLTLIATANQGSEATYESGFVIDKFPISRPNLTFSTLTVSNMSPEDSSIYLCSVEDWGERAFFGQGTRLTVV.

The chain carries TRBV6-6 and TRBJ2-7, with 7 bases fitting TRBD1. Trimming at V came to 6 bases and at J to 4 bases, leaving 9 bases not matched to a gene. The germline gives CDR1 MNHNY, CDR2 SVGAGI (reference sequence). This CDR3 contains 14 residues. CDR3 bases: TGTGCCAGCAGGAGACAGGGATCGACGTACGAGCAGTACGTC. Translating it yields CASRRQGSTYEQYV.

The rearrangement links TRBV7-9 to TRBJ2-5; D is ambiguous. The CDR3 extends over 11 amino acids. CDR1 is SEHNR, CDR2 FQNEAQ, per germline (reference sequence). V was trimmed by 6 bases and J by 1 base, leaving 3 bases between them. CDR3 bases: TGTGCCAGCAGTCCCCAAGAGACCCAGTACTTC. Protein sequence: CASSPQETQYF.